This TCR beta chain originates from a study of T cells in Graves' hyperthyroidism and ophthalmopathy. Broader study findings: Most thyroid clonotypes that were expanded above 0.001 also turned up in blood. Ophthalmopathy cases were set apart from stable hyperthyroidism by a 13 V-J model.

RNA transcripts were the template for amplifying TCR beta CDR3 regions. First-round RT-PCR of the TCR CDR3 relied on the HTBI primer set. A single record per CDR3 protein comes from TCRdb applying MiXCR to the multiplex PCR reads. The sample lists some 570,000 distinct CDR3 sequences, 13% to 15% occurring once. This CDR3 is 17 amino acids long. Looked up from germline, CDR1 is SEHNR and CDR2 is FQNEAQ (reference sequence). V was clipped by 5 bases and J by 2 bases; unmatched bases: 14. Patients were excluded because of uncontrolled infection, other autoimmune disease, pregnancy or lactation. Diagnosis rested on symptoms, serum thyroxine and TRAb, thyroid ultrasound, and orbital computed tomography. This clonotype showed up many times. As yet, its antigen is unknown.

This clonotype originated in a woman aged 18 to 35 with Graves' ophthalmopathy. This chain joins TRBV7-9 and TRBJ2-7; 8 bases line up with TRBD1. What was sequenced was blood. The CDR3 DNA sequence: TGTGCCAGCAGCCCACGGACAGGGTTGCGGCAAACCTACGAGCAGTACTTC. Translation: CASSPRTGLRQTYEQYF.